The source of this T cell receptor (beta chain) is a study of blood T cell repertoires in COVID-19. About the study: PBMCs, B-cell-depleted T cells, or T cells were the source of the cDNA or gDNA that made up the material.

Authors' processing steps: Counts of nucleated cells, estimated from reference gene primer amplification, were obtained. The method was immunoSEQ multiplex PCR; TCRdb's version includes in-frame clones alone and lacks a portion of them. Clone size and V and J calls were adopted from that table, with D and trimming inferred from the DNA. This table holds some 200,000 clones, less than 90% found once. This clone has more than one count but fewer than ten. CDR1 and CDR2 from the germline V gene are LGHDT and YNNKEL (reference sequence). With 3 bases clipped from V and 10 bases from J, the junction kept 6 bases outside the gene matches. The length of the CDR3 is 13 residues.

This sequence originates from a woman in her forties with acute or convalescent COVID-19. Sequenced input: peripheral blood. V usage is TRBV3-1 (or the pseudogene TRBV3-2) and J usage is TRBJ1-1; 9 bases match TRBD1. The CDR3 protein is CASSQWTGEGAFF. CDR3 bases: TGTGCCAGCAGCCAGTGGACAGGGGAGGGAGCTTTCTTT.